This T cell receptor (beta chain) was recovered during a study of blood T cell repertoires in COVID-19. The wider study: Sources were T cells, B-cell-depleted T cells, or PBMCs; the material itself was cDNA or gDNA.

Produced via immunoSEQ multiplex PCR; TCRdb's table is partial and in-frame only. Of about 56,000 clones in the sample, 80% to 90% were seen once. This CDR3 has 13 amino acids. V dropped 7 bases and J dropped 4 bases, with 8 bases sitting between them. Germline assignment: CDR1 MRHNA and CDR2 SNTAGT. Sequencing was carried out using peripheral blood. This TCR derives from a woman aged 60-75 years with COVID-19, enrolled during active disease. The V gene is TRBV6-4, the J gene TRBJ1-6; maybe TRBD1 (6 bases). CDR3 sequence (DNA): TGTGCCAGCATCAGGGGATATAATTCACCCCTCCACTTT. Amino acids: CASIRGYNSPLHF.